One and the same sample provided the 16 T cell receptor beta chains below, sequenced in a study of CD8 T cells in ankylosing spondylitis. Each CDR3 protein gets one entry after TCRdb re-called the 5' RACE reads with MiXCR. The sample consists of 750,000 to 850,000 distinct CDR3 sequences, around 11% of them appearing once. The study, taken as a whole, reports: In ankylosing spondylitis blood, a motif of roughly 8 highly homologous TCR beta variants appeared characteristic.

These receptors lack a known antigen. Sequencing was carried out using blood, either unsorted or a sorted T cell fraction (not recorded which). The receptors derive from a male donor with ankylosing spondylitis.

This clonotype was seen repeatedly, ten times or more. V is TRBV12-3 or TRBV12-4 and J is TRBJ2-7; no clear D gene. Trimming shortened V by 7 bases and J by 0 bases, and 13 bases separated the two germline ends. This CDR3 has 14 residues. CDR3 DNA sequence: TGTGCCAGCACCGGTATTGAGAGCTCCTACGAGCAGTACTTC. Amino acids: CASTGIESSYEQYF.

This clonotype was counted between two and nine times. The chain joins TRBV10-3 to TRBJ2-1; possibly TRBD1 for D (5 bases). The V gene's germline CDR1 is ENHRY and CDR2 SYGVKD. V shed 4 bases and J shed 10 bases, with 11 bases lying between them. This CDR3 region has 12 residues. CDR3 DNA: TGTGCCATCAGTGTGCAGGGTCAGGAGCAGTTCTTC. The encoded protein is CAISVQGQEQFF.

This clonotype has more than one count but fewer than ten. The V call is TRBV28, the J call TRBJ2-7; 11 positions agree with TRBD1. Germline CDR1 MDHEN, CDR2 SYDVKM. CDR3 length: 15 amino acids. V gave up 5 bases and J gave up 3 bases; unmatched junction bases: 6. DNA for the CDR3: TGTGCCAGCAGTGTTGCGGACAGGGGGCACTACGAGCAGTACTTC. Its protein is CASSVADRGHYEQYF.

The CDR3 region is CSASVHLYEQYF. The CDR3 region has the DNA TGCAGTGCTAGCGTACACCTCTACGAGCAGTACTTC. The J gene is TRBJ2-7, the V gene TRBV20-1; no reliable D call. CDR3 length equals 12 residues. Trimming took off 3 bases at V and 3 bases at J, with 9 bases between the two ends. Germline values: CDR1 DFQATT, CDR2 SNEGSKA (reference sequence).

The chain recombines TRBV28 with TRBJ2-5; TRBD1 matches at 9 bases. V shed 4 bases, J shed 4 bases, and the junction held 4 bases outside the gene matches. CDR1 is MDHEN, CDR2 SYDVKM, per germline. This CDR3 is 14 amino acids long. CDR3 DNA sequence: TGTGCCAGCAGTTCGGGACAGGGCCTAGAGACCCAGTACTTC. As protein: CASSSGQGLETQYF.

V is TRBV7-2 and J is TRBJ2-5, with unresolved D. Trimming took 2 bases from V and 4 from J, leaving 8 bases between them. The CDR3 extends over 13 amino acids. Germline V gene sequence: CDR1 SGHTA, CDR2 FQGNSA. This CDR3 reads CASSLHRRETQYF. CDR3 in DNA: TGTGCCAGCAGCTTACACCGGAGAGAGACCCAGTACTTC.

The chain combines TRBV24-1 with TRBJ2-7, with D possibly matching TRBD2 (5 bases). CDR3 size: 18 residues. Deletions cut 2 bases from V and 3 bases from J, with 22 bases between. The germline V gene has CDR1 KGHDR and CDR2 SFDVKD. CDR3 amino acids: CATSDSAPGLPRGYEQYF. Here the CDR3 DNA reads TGTGCCACCAGTGATTCAGCTCCGGGCCTCCCTCGGGGCTACGAGCAGTACTTC.

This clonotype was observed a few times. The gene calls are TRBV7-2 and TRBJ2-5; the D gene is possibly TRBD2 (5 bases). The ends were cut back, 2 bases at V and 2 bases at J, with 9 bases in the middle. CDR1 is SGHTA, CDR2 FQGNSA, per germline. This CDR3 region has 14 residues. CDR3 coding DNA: TGTGCCAGCAGCTTAAGTAGCGCGCAAGAGACCCAGTACTTC. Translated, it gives CASSLSSAQETQYF.

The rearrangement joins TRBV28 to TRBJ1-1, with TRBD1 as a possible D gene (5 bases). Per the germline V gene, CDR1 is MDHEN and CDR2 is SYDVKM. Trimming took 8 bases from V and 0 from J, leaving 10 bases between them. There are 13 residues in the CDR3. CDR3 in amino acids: CASETGVNTEAFF. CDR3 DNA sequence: TGTGCCAGCGAAACAGGAGTGAACACTGAAGCTTTCTTT. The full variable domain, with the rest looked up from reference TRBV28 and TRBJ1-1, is DVKVTQSSRYLVKRTGEKVFLECVQDMDHENMFWYRQDPGLGLRLIYFSYDVKMKEKGDIPEGYSVSREKKERFSLILESASTNQTSMYLCASETGVNTEAFFGQGTRLTVV.

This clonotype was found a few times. Written as DNA, the CDR3 is TGTGCCAGCAGAAACCGACTTGACATCTACGAGCAGTACTTC. Translated: CASRNRLDIYEQYF. V and J are TRBV5-6 and TRBJ2-7; no reliable D call. With 5 bases removed from V and 3 bases from J, the gap between germline ends came to 15 bases. Germline CDR1 reads SGHDT; CDR2 reads YYEEEE. The CDR3 covers 14 residues.

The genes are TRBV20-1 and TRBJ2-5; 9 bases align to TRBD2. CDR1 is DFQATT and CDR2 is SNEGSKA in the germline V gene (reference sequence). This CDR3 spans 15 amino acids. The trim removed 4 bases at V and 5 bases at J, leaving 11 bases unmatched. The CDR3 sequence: CSATLLAGWDETQYF. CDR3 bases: TGCAGTGCTACACTACTAGCGGGTTGGGATGAGACCCAGTACTTC.

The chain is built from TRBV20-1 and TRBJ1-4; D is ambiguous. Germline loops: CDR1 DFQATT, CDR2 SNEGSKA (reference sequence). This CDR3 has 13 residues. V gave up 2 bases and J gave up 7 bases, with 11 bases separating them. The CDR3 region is CSARFGLREKLFF. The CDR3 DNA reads TGCAGTGCTAGATTTGGGCTTCGTGAAAAACTGTTTTTT.

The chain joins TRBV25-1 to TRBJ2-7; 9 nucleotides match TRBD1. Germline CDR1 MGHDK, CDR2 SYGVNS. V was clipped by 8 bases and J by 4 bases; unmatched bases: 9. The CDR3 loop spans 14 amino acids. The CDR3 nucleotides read TGTGCCAGCTCCCGGACAGGGGCGATATACGAGCAGTACTTC. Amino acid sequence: CASSRTGAIYEQYF.

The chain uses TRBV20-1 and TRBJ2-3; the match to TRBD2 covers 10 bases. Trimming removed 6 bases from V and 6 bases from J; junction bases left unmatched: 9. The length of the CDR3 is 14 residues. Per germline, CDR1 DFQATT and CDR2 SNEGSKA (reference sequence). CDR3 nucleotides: TGCAGTGCCACGAGGAGCGGGGGGGGCGATACGCAGTATTTT. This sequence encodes CSATRSGGGDTQYF.

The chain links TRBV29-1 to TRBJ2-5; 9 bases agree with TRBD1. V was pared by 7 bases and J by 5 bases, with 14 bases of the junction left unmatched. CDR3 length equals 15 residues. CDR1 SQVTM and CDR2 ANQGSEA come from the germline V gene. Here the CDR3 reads CSANPHDRGRETQYF. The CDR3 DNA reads TGCAGCGCAAACCCACATGACAGGGGGAGGGAGACCCAGTACTTC.

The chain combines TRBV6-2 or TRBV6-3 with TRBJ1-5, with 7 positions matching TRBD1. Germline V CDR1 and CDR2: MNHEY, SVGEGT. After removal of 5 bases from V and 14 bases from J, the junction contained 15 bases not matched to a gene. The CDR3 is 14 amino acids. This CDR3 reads CASSATGQRVREHF. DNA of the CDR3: TGTGCCAGCAGTGCGACAGGGCAAAGGGTTCGGGAGCATTTT.